This T cell receptor beta chain was sequenced in a study of PD-1 blockade in mismatch repair-deficient tumors. In the study overall: Patients had about 13 mismatch repair-deficient cancer types and were previously treated and progressing.

This CDR3 is 16 amino acids long. Trimming shortened V by 1 base and J by 0 bases, and 11 bases separated the two germline ends. Per germline, CDR1 SEHNR and CDR2 FQNEAQ (reference sequence). Every patient had mismatch repair deficiency by PCR or immunohistochemistry. A few pembrolizumab responders had their TCRs sequenced. The study, taken as a whole, reports: After pembrolizumab, tumor-resident clones rose rapidly, then generally contracted before radiologic responses.

Of note for this clone: Its target is unknown.

Profiled with immunoSEQ multiplex PCR; TCRdb holds only in-frame clones, not every one. This table holds about 100,000 clones, about 79% found once. The TCR comes from an adult with mismatch repair-deficient cancer. This chain joins TRBV7-9 and TRBJ2-3, with D uncertain. Specimen: peripheral blood, collected approximately 35 weeks after starting pembrolizumab. Here the CDR3 reads CASSLGSGLSTDTQYF. The CDR3 region has the DNA TGTGCCAGCAGCTTAGGGTCAGGTCTTAGCACAGATACGCAGTATTTT.